This passage covers 31 T cell receptor beta chains from one sample sequenced in a study of monozygotic twins with inflammatory bowel disease (dated by TCRdb to the late 2010s). The library was built by means of 5' RACE. These reads were obtained on an Illumina HiSeq 2500. Reads reprocessed by TCRdb are summarized as one entry per CDR3 protein sequence, and DNA is absent. The sample table holds approximately 200,000 distinct CDR3 sequences. Together, the top ten hold roughly 1.5% of the sample. What was sequenced was blood. These receptor sequences come from a human donor with ulcerative colitis or Crohn's disease, or a healthy co-twin of an affected twin (not recorded which).

The chain combines TRBV7-2 with TRBJ1-1. The CDR3 consists of 12 residues. Per germline, CDR1 SGHTA and CDR2 FQGNSA. This chain's CDR3 is CASSLPKSAVRF.

The gene calls are TRBV7-2 and TRBJ2-3; the D call from TCRdb, TRBD1, cannot be confirmed without DNA. The CDR3 covers 14 residues. The germline CDR1 and CDR2 sequences are SGHTA and FQGNSA. CDR3 protein: CASSRQTSTDTQYF. The entire variable domain, with the rest obtained from reference TRBV7-2 and TRBJ2-3, is as follows: GAGVSQSPSNKVTEKGKDVELRCDPISGHTALYWYRQSLGQGLEFLIYFQGNSAPDKSGLPSDRFSAERTGGSVSTLTIQRTQQEDSAVYLCASSRQTSTDTQYFGPGTRLTVL.

The V and J genes are TRBV6-2 or TRBV6-3 and TRBJ2-7; the TCRdb D gene call, TRBD1, has no DNA to confirm it. This CDR3 has 12 residues. Per germline, CDR1 MNHEY and CDR2 SVGEGT. CDR3 amino acids: CASRLDSYEQYF.

This chain connects TRBV12-3 or TRBV12-4 to TRBJ1-4. The CDR3 has 12 residues. The CDR3 sequence is CASSFARAKLFF.

The CDR3 protein is CASSLEWQGALSDGYTF. V and J are TRBV5-8 and TRBJ1-2; with no DNA, the TCRdb D assignment of TRBD1 cannot be verified. CDR3 length equals 17 residues. Per the germline V gene, CDR1 is SGHTS and CDR2 is YDEGEE.

CDR3 amino acids: CSAREGGFNQPQHF. The chain employs TRBV20-1 and TRBJ1-5; TCRdb calls TRBD1, which cannot be checked without DNA. Germline values: CDR1 DFQATT, CDR2 SNEGSKA (reference sequence). The CDR3 length is 14 residues.

This sequence joins TRBV10-3 and TRBJ2-7; the D call of TRBD1 rests on TCRdb alone, since no DNA is present to check it. CDR1 ENHRY and CDR2 SYGVKD come from the germline V gene. This CDR3 region has 15 residues. CDR3 residues: CAISGSGTGNYEQYF.

V and J are TRBV9 and TRBJ1-1; TCRdb names TRBD1, which stays unverified in the absence of DNA. The CDR3 is made up of 14 amino acids. Germline CDR1 is SGDLS and CDR2 is YYNGEE. The CDR3 sequence is CASSAQQGNTEAFF.

The chain combines TRBV20-1 with TRBJ2-1; TCRdb selects TRBD2, and the lack of DNA leaves this call unchecked. Germline CDR1 DFQATT, CDR2 SNEGSKA (reference sequence). CDR3 size: 13 residues. CDR3 residues: CSARGLAGVEQFF.

The chain combines TRBV7-9 with TRBJ2-5. CDR1 is SEHNR, CDR2 FQNEAQ, per germline (reference sequence). This CDR3 region has 13 residues. CDR3 sequence reads: CASSSRHPETQYF.

The chain combines TRBV5-1 with TRBJ1-6; TCRdb indicates TRBD1, and absent DNA this call remains unverified. The CDR3 consists of 14 residues. The V gene's germline CDR1 is SGHRS and CDR2 YFSETQ. The chain's CDR3 is CASSSDSERSPLHF.

The rearrangement joins TRBV11-2 to TRBJ1-2; without DNA, the TCRdb call of TRBD1 cannot be checked. The CDR3 spans 14 residues. Germline CDR1 is SGHAT and CDR2 is FQNNGV. The CDR3 reads CASSLGGQGYGYTF.

The CDR3 loop reads CASSSDAYNEQFF. V usage is TRBV6-2 or TRBV6-3 and J usage is TRBJ2-1. CDR1 and CDR2 (germline): MNHEY, SVGEGT. The CDR3 spans 13 residues.

The CDR3: CSVVRGFYNEQFF. This sequence joins TRBV29-1 and TRBJ2-1. Germline V gene sequence: CDR1 SQVTM, CDR2 ANQGSEA. The CDR3 consists of 13 residues.

The chain combines TRBV6-6 with TRBJ1-4. CDR3 size: 13 residues. Germline assignment: CDR1 MNHNY and CDR2 SVGAGI (reference sequence). CDR3 sequence: CASRGQRNEKLFF.

The chain carries TRBV7-2 and TRBJ2-7. Per germline, CDR1 SGHTA and CDR2 FQGNSA. CDR3 length equals 14 residues. This CDR3 reads CASSLAQGSDEQYF.

V and J are TRBV5-6 and TRBJ1-1. The CDR3 is 12 amino acids. CDR1 is SGHDT and CDR2 is YYEEEE in the germline V gene. The CDR3 loop reads CASSLGGIEAFF. Full variable domain (rest looked up from reference TRBV5-6 and TRBJ1-1): DAGVTQSPTHLIKTRGQQVTLRCSPKSGHDTVSWYQQALGQGPQFIFQYYEEEERQRGNFPDRFSGHQFPNYSSELNVNALLLGDSALYLCASSLGGIEAFFGQGTRLTVV.

V usage is TRBV12-3 or TRBV12-4 and J usage is TRBJ1-5; TCRdb outputs TRBD1, but without DNA this stays unchecked. This CDR3 has 14 residues. CDR3 loop: CASTISRGNQPQHF.

V usage is TRBV20-1 and J usage is TRBJ2-3; as DNA is missing, the TRBD2 call by TCRdb cannot be tested. This CDR3 has 15 residues. In germline, CDR1 is DFQATT, CDR2 SNEGSKA (reference sequence). The CDR3: CSARIAGAPTDTQYF.

The V call is TRBV7-2, the J call TRBJ2-1; absent DNA, TCRdb's TRBD1 call cannot be checked. Germline-derived CDR1 and CDR2 are SGHTA and FQGNSA. The CDR3 length is 15 residues. The chain's CDR3 is CASSYRTGRYNEQFF.

This sequence joins TRBV20-1 and TRBJ2-7; without DNA, the TCRdb call of TRBD1 cannot be checked. In germline, CDR1 is DFQATT, CDR2 SNEGSKA (reference sequence). The CDR3 runs 12 residues. This chain's CDR3 is CSASGGAYEQYF.

The chain joins TRBV12-3 or TRBV12-4 to TRBJ1-2; TCRdb reports TRBD1, a call that lacks DNA to check it against. This CDR3 spans 13 amino acids. The CDR3 region is CASSSDRANGYTF.

J is TRBJ1-1 and V is TRBV11-2; TCRdb picks TRBD1, but there is no DNA to check that call. CDR1 is SGHAT, CDR2 FQNNGV, per germline. The CDR3 extends over 13 amino acids. The CDR3 reads CASSSPQGTEAFF.

This chain links TRBV5-1 with TRBJ1-2; absent DNA, TCRdb's TRBD1 call cannot be checked. This CDR3 is built from 14 residues. Germline values: CDR1 SGHRS, CDR2 YFSETQ. CDR3: CASSPGAGGYGYTF. Full variable domain (outside the CDR3, taken from reference TRBV5-1 and TRBJ1-2): KAGVTQTPRYLIKTRGQQVTLSCSPISGHRSVSWYQQTPGQGLQFLFEYFSETQRNKGNFPGRFSGRQFSNSRSEMNVSTLELGDSALYLCASSPGAGGYGYTFGSGTRLTVV.

V and J are TRBV5-6 and TRBJ2-1. CDR3 length: 15 amino acids. CDR1 SGHDT and CDR2 YYEEEE come from the germline V gene. This CDR3 is CASSRRGGPYNEQFF.

The rearrangement uses TRBV29-1 and TRBJ2-3; TCRdb designates TRBD2, a call that cannot be tested without DNA. This CDR3 spans 15 amino acids. CDR1 and CDR2 (germline): SQVTM, ANQGSEA. The CDR3 is CSVDAGTPSTDTQYF.

The V and J genes are TRBV18 and TRBJ1-5; TCRdb's D gene call, TRBD1, goes unchecked for lack of DNA. Germline CDR1 reads KGHSH; CDR2 reads LQKENI. CDR3 size: 15 residues. CDR3: CASSLRTGGEQPQHF.

V and J are TRBV4-1 and TRBJ1-2. This CDR3 contains 14 residues. Germline V lookup: CDR1 MGHRA, CDR2 YSYEKL. CDR3 residues: CASSQPVGGYGYTF.

The chain combines TRBV20-1 with TRBJ2-5; TCRdb names TRBD1, which stays unverified in the absence of DNA. The CDR3 extends over 14 amino acids. Per germline, CDR1 DFQATT and CDR2 SNEGSKA (reference sequence). Here the CDR3 reads CSASVTGSWETQYF.

The chain joins TRBV5-1 to TRBJ2-1; TCRdb designates TRBD2, a call that cannot be tested without DNA. The CDR3 totals 19 residues. Per germline, CDR1 SGHRS and CDR2 YFSETQ. The CDR3 protein is CASSSPSGEPLLSNNEQFF.

The chain recombines TRBV7-2 with TRBJ2-7. The CDR3 is 17 amino acids. The germline CDR1 and CDR2 sequences are SGHTA and FQGNSA. This CDR3 reads CASSLRSGRGIPYEQYF.